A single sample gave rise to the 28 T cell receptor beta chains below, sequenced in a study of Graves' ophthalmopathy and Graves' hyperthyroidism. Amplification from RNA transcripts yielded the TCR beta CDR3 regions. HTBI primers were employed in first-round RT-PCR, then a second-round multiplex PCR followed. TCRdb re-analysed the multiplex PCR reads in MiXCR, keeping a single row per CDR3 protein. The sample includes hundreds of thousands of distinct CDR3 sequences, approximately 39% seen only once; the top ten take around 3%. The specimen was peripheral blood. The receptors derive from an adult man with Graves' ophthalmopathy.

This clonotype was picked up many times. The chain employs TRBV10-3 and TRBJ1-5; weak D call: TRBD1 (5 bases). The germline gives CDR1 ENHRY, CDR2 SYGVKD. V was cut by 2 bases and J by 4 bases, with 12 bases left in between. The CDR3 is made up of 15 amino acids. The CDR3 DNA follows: TGTGCCATCAGTGAGGGTTATGGGGGAAATCAGCCCCAGCATTTT. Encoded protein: CAISEGYGGNQPQHF.

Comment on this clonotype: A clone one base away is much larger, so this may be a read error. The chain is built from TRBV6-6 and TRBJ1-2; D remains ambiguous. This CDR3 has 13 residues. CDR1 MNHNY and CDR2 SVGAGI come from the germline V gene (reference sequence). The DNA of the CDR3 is TGTGCCAGCAGTTACACCCGTTCCTATGGCCACACCTTC. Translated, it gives CASSYTRSYGHTF.

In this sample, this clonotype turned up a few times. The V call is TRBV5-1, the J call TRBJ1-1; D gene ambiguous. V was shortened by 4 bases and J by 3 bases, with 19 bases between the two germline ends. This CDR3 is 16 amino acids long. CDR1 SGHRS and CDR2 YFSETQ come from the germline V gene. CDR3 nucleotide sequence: TGCGCCAGCAGCCGGAGTGCAAGAAGTGGATACACTGAAGCTTTCTTT. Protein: CASSRSARSGYTEAFF. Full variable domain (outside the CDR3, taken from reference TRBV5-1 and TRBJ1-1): KAGVTQTPRYLIKTRGQQVTLSCSPISGHRSVSWYQQTPGQGLQFLFEYFSETQRNKGNFPGRFSGRQFSNSRSEMNVSTLELGDSALYLCASSRSARSGYTEAFFGQGTRLTVV.

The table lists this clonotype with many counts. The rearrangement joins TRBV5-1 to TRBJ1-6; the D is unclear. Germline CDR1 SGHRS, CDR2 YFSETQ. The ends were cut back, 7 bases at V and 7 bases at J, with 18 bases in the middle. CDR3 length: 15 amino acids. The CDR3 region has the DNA TGCGCCAGCCGCGGCGTGAGCAGCCAGAATTCACCCCTCCACTTT. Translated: CASRGVSSQNSPLHF.

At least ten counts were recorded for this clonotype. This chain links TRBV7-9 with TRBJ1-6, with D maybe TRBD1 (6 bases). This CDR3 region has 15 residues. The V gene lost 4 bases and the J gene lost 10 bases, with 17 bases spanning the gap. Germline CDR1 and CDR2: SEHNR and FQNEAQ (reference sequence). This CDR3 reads CASSSSGGDQSPLHF. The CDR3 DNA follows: TGTGCCAGCAGCTCGTCGGGGGGCGATCAGTCACCCCTCCACTTT.

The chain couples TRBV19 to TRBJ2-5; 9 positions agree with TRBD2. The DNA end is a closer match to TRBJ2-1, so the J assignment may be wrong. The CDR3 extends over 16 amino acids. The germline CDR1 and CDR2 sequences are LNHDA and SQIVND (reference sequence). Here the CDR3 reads CASRKSGGIPYNEQFF. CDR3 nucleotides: TGTGCCAGTAGGAAAAGCGGGGGGATACCCTACAATGAGCAGTTCTTC.

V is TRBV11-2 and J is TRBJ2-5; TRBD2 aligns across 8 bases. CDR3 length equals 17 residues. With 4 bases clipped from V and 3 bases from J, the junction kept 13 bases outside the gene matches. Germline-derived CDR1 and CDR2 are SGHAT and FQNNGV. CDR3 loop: CASSSTSRAGGKETQYF. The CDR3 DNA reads TGTGCCAGCAGCTCCACTAGCAGGGCGGGGGGAAAAGAGACCCAGTACTTC.

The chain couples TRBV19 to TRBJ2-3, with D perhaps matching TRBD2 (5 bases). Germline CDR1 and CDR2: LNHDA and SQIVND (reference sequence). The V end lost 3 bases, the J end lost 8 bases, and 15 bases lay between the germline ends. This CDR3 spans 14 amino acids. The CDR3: CASSIRESVGTQYF. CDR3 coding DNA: TGTGCCAGTAGTATTCGGGAATCCGTCGGTACGCAGTATTTT.

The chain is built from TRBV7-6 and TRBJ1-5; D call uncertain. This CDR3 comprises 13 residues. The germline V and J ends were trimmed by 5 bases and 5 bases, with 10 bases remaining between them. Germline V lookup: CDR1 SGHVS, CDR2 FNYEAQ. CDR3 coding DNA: TGTGCCAGCAGCAGGTCGAGGGATCAGCCCCAGCATTTT. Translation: CASSRSRDQPQHF. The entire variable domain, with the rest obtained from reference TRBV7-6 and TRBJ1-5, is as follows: GAGVSQSPRYKVTKRGQDVALRCDPISGHVSLYWYRQALGQGPEFLTYFNYEAQQDKSGLPNDRFSAERPEGSISTLTIQRTEQRDSAMYRCASSRSRDQPQHFGDGTRLSIL.

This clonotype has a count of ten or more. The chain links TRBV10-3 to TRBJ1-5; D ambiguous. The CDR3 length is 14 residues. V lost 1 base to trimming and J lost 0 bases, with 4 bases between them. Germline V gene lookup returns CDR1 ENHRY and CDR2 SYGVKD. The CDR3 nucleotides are TGTGCCATCAGTGAGTTGAATAGCAATCAGCCCCAGCATTTT. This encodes CAISELNSNQPQHF.

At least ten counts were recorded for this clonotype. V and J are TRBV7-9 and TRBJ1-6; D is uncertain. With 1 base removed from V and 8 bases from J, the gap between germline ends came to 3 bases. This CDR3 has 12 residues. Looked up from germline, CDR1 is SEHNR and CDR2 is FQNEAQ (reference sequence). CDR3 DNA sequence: TGTGCCAGCAGCTTAGAAGATTCACCCCTCCACTTT. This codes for CASSLEDSPLHF.

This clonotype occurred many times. The CDR3 is CASSQVSLSGYTF. The CDR3 nucleotides read TGCGCCAGCAGCCAAGTGTCACTTTCTGGCTACACCTTC. The rearrangement links TRBV4-1 to TRBJ1-2; D gene uncertain. CDR1 MGHRA and CDR2 YSYEKL come from the germline V gene. Trimming took off 1 base at V and 7 bases at J, with 10 bases between the two ends. This CDR3 comprises 13 residues.

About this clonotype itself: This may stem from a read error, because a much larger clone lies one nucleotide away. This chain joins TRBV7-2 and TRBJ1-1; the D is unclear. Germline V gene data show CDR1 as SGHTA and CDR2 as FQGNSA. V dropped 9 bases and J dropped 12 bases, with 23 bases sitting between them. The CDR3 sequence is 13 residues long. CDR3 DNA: TGTGCCAGTAGTATAGTCCCCGCGCCAGAAACTTTCTTT. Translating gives CASSIVPAPETFF.

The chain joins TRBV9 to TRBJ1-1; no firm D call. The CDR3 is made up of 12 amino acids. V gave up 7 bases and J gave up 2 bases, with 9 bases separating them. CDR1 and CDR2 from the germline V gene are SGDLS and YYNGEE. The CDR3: CASCPGNTEAFF. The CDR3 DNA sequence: TGTGCCAGCTGTCCGGGAAACACTGAAGCTTTCTTT.

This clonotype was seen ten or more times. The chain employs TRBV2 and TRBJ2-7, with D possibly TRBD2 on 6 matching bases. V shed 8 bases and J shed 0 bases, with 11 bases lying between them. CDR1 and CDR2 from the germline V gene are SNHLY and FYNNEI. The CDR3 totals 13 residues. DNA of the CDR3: TGTGCCAGCCAAGGCGGGACCTCCTACGAGCAGTACTTC. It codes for CASQGGTSYEQYF. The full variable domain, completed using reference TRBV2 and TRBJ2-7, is EPEVTQTPSHQVTQMGQEVILRCVPISNHLYFYWYRQILGQKVEFLVSFYNNEISEKSEIFDDQFSVERPDGSNFTLKIRSTKLEDSAMYFCASQGGTSYEQYFGPGTRLTVT.

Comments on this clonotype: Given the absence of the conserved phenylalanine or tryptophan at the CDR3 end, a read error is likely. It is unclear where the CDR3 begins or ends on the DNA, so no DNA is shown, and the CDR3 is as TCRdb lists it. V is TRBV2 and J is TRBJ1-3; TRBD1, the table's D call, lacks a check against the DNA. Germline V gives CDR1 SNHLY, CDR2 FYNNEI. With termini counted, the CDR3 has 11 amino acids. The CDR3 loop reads CASSETGPWNT.

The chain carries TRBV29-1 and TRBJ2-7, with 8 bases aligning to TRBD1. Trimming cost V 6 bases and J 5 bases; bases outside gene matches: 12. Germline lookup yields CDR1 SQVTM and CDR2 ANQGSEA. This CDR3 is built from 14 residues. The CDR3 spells CSVERQGYVHEQYF. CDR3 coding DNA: TGCAGCGTCGAGAGACAGGGGTACGTCCACGAGCAGTACTTC.

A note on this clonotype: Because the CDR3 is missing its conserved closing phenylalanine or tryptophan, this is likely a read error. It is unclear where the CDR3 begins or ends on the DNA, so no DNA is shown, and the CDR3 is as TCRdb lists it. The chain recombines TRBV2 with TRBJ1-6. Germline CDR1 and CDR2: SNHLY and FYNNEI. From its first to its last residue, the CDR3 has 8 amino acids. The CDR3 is CASRDTNY.

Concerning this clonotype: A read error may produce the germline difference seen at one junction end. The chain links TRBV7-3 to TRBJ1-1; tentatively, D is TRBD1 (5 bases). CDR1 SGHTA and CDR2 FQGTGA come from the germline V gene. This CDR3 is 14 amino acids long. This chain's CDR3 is CASSLETDGTEASF. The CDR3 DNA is TGTGCCAGCAGCCTCGAGACAGATGGTACTGAAGCTTCCTTT.

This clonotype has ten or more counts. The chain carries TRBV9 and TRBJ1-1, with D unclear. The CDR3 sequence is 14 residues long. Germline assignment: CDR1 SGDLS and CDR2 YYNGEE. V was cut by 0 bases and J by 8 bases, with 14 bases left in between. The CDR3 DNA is TGTGCCAGCAGCGTAGGTTTGACTTTCAAAGAAGCTTTCTTT. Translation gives CASSVGLTFKEAFF.

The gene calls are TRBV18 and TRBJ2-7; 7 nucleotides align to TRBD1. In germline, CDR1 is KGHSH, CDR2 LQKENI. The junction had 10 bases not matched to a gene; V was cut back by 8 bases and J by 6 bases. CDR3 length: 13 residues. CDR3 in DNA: TGTGCCAGCAGACGACAGGGATTAAGCGAGCAGTACTTC. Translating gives CASRRQGLSEQYF. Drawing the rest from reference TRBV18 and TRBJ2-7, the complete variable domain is NAGVMQNPRHLVRRRGQEARLRCSPMKGHSHVYWYRQLPEEGLKFMVYLQKENIIDESGMPKERFSAEFPKEGPSILRIQQVVRGDSAAYFCASRRQGLSEQYFGPGTRLTVT.

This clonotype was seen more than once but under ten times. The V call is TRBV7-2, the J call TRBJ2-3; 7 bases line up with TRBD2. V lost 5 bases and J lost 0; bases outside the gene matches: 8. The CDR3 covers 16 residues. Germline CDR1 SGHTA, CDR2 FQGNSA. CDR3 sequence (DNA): TGTGCCAGCAGCACGCTAGCGGTTCAAAGCACAGATACGCAGTATTTT. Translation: CASSTLAVQSTDTQYF.

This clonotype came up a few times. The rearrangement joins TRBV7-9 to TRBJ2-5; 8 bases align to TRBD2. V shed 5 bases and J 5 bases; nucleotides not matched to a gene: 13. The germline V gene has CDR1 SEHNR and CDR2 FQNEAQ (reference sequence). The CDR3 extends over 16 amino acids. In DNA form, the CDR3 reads TGTGCCAGCAGCCAAGGAGTCAAGCGGGAGTCGGAGACCCAGTACTTC. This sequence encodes CASSQGVKRESETQYF.

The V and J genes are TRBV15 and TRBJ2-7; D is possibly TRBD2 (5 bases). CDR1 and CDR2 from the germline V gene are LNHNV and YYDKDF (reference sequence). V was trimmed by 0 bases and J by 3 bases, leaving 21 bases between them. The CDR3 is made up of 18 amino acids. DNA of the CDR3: TGTGCCACCAGCAGAGATAGGACTTCGGCGGGCTATGGCTACGAGCAGTACTTC. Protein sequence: CATSRDRTSAGYGYEQYF.

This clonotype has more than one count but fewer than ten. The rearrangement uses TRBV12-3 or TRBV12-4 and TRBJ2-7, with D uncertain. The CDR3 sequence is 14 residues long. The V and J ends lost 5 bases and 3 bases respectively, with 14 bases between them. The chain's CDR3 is CASSRSRKLYEQYF. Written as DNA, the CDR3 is TGTGCCAGCAGTCGATCCCGAAAACTCTACGAGCAGTACTTC.

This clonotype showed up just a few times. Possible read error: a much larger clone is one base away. The chain's CDR3 is CSVGFSGSDEQYF. The CDR3 nucleotides are TGCAGCGTTGGTTTCAGCGGGAGTGACGAGCAGTACTTC. The chain is built from TRBV29-1 and TRBJ2-7; TRBD2 aligns across 8 bases. Germline-derived CDR1 and CDR2 are SQVTM and ANQGSEA. CDR3 length: 13 amino acids. The junction had 7 bases not matched to a gene; V was cut back by 4 bases and J by 5 bases.

This CDR3 is CSVGPDETQYF. The CDR3, as DNA: TGCAGCGTCGGGCCAGATGAGACCCAGTACTTC. V gene TRBV29-1 combines with J gene TRBJ2-5, with D hard to call. Per the germline V gene, CDR1 is SQVTM and CDR2 is ANQGSEA. CDR3 size: 11 residues. V shed 6 bases and J shed 5 bases, with 10 bases lying between them.

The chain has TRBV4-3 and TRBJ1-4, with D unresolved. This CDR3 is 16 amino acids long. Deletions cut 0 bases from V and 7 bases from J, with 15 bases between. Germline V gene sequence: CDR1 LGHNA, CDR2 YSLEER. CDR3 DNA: TGCGCCAGCAGCCAAGATAGGGCAGAGGTTTTTGAAAAACTGTTTTTT. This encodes CASSQDRAEVFEKLFF.